A single sample is the source of the 2 T cell receptor beta chains below, sequenced in a study of spatial heterogeneity in lung cancer (dated 2019 in TCRdb). What the time point label conveys for this sample: sample taken at primary tumor resection. The library came from 5' RACE. Instrument used: NextSeq 500. TCRdb passed the public sequencing reads through fastp at Q25 and MiXCR, retaining productive beta sequences. Identical CDR3 protein sequences are pooled into one entry, listed with their most common genes and DNA. The sample includes about 2,600 distinct CDR3 sequences, with under 15% observed a single time. The ten largest clones add up to around a fifth of the sample. This specimen was normal lung tissue next to the tumor, taken at surgery. The receptors derive from a female donor with early-stage non-small cell lung cancer.

V is TRBV6-6 and J is TRBJ2-3; TRBD2 might be the D (5 bases). The germline gives CDR1 MNHNY, CDR2 SVGAGI (reference sequence). The CDR3 spans 14 residues. V gave up 7 bases and J gave up 1 base, with 12 bases separating them. CDR3 in amino acids: CASTLALGTDTQYF. In nucleotides, the CDR3 is TGTGCCAGCACCCTAGCCCTGGGCACAGATACGCAGTATTTT.

At least ten counts were recorded for this clonotype. This sequence joins TRBV28 and TRBJ2-5, with no clear D. Germline CDR1 and CDR2: MDHEN and SYDVKM. V shed 2 bases and J shed 3 bases, with 4 bases lying between them. The CDR3 is 12 residues long. The CDR3 reads CASSLLEETQYF. The CDR3 nucleotides read TGTGCCAGCAGTTTACTAGAAGAGACCCAGTACTTC.